Below, 4 T cell receptor beta chains from the same sample are listed, as sequenced in a study of T cells in Graves' hyperthyroidism and ophthalmopathy. TCR beta CDR3 sequences were amplified from RNA transcripts. An initial round of RT-PCR targeting the TCR CDR3 relied on the HTBI primer set. TCRdb recomputed calls from the multiplex PCR reads with MiXCR, one row per CDR3 protein. The table lists roughly 500,000 distinct CDR3 sequences, roughly 24% of them singletons. The material sequenced was blood. These receptors came from a woman aged 25-40 years with Graves' ophthalmopathy.

This chain connects TRBV18 to TRBJ2-5, with D tentatively TRBD2 (5 bases). In germline, CDR1 is KGHSH, CDR2 LQKENI. The CDR3 sequence is 14 residues long. V was cut by 3 bases and J by 1 base, with 9 bases left in between. DNA of the CDR3: TGTGCCAGCTCACCTCAAGCGGCCCAAGAGACCCAGTACTTC. Translation: CASSPQAAQETQYF. The variable domain in full, with the rest retrieved from reference TRBV18 and TRBJ2-5, is NAGVMQNPRHLVRRRGQEARLRCSPMKGHSHVYWYRQLPEEGLKFMVYLQKENIIDESGMPKERFSAEFPKEGPSILRIQQVVRGDSAAYFCASSPQAAQETQYFGPGTRLLVL.

The gene calls are TRBV29-1 and TRBJ2-2; D ambiguous. Germline values: CDR1 SQVTM, CDR2 ANQGSEA. V was clipped by 6 bases and J by 8 bases, with 16 bases between them. The CDR3 sequence is 13 residues long. CDR3 nucleotides: TGCAGCGTCCGGAGCCCACGGACGGGGGAGCTGTTTTTT. Amino acids: CSVRSPRTGELFF.

This clonotype was seen just once. The rearrangement uses TRBV6-1 and TRBJ1-5; D might be TRBD1 (5 bases). The CDR3 is 13 amino acids. V gave up 4 bases and J gave up 7 bases, with 11 bases separating them. CDR1 and CDR2 (germline): MNHNS, SASEGT. CDR3 in DNA: TGTGCCAGCAGTGGGACGACAGAACAGCCCCAGCATTTT. Residues: CASSGTTEQPQHF.

The CDR3 bases are TGTGCCAGCAGTGAATTATGGGCGAGCTACTTC. As protein: CASSELWASYF. The rearrangement joins TRBV25-1 to TRBJ2-7; D unclear. Trimming removed 1 base at V and 13 bases at J, with 11 bases between. The CDR3 runs to 11 residues. CDR1 is MGHDK, CDR2 SYGVNS, per germline.